This T cell receptor (beta chain) was sequenced for a study of OX40 agonist ivuxolimab in advanced cancers. V trimming: 3 bases; J trimming: 2 bases; junction bases outside the gene matches: 2. The CDR3 is 14 amino acids. Germline V gene lookup returns CDR1 LNHDA and CDR2 SQIVND (reference sequence). The data were produced by immunoSEQ multiplex PCR, yet TCRdb's version contains in-frame clones alone and is incomplete. The sample lists tens of thousands of clones; around 81% were seen once. The sample consisted of CD4+ or CD8+ T cells sorted from blood, taken in a trial of the OX40 agonist ivuxolimab. The rearrangement links TRBV19 to TRBJ2-7; TRBD1 matches at 9 bases. The source of this sequence is an adult with an advanced solid tumor such as melanoma, head and neck, liver or kidney cancer. CDR3 DNA: TGTGCCAGTAGTATGGGGACAGGGACCTACGAGCAGTACTTC. It yields the protein CASSMGTGTYEQYF.